This paragraph reports one TCR beta chain. Its target is unknown. Pooling was applied to second doses at about 4 or about 12 weeks. The CDR3 consists of 14 residues. This sample was included in a study of T cell responses to AZD1222 COVID-19 vaccine. Overall study findings and caveats: The study found Spike-specific TCR breadth and depth rose after two AZD1222 doses.

Profiling relied on immunoSEQ multiplex PCR, and the TCRdb table lists in-frame clones only, not all of them. The table has about 120,000 clones, roughly 91% seen once. This rearrangement joins TRBV21-1 to TRBJ2-7; no DNA check was done on the table's D call, TRBD2. TRBV21-1 is classified as a pseudogene. The sequences come from peripheral blood, collected 28 days after the second AZD1222 dose. The receptor's source is an adult who received the AZD1222 COVID-19 vaccine. CDR3 nucleotide sequence: TGTGCCAGCAGCATTAATAGCGGGGCGTACGAGCAGTACTTC. It translates to CASSINSGAYEQYF.